Presented here are 13 T cell receptor beta chains from one specimen sequenced in a study of blood T cell repertoires in COVID-19. Measured with immunoSEQ multiplex PCR; TCRdb has only the in-frame clones, and not every one. Of about 130,000 clones listed, roughly 80% were seen once; the top ten hold under 9.5%. Sequences were obtained from PBMCs or T cells enriched from blood (not recorded which). These receptors were taken from a man between 45 and 60 years old who had recovered from COVID-19.

The V gene is TRBV7-3, the J gene TRBJ2-3; 10 bases map to TRBD2. The CDR3 spans 20 residues. Germline V CDR1 and CDR2: SGHTA, FQGTGA. V dropped 5 bases and J dropped 0; count of bases not matched to a gene: 17. Here the CDR3 DNA reads TGTGCCAGCAGCAAACAGGGTCCGCGAGCTAGCGGGGGTAGCACAGATACGCAGTATTTT. It encodes CASSKQGPRASGGSTDTQYF.

The J gene is TRBJ2-7, the V gene TRBV10-2; TRBD2 matches 9 bases. The V and J ends lost 6 bases and 2 bases, in that order; junction bases with no gene match: 8. Germline CDR1 is WSHSY and CDR2 is SAAADI. The CDR3 contains 15 residues. The CDR3 spells CASSPPGTSTYEQYF. In nucleotides, the CDR3 is TGCGCCAGCAGCCCCCCCGGGACTAGCACCTACGAGCAGTACTTC.

The chain combines TRBV7-3 with TRBJ1-6; D gene ambiguous. The V and J ends lost 2 bases and 10 bases respectively, with 12 bases between them. Germline V gene lookup returns CDR1 SGHTA and CDR2 FQGTGA. The CDR3 is made up of 14 amino acids. The CDR3 loop is CASSLGLSNSPLHF. CDR3 coding DNA: TGTGCCAGCAGCTTAGGTTTGAGCAACTCACCCCTCCACTTT.

There are a few counts of this clone. The chain recombines TRBV11-2 with TRBJ1-6; D is unclear. This CDR3 is built from 14 residues. CDR1 SGHAT and CDR2 FQNNGV come from the germline V gene. V was trimmed by 5 bases and J by 0 bases, leaving 5 bases between them. The CDR3 DNA reads as TGTGCCAGCAGCCCCAGCTCCTATAATTCACCCCTCCACTTT. This sequence encodes CASSPSSYNSPLHF.

This chain links TRBV11-2 with TRBJ1-5; D perhaps matches TRBD1 (5 bases). The CDR3 sequence is 15 residues long. Between the trimmed V and J ends, which lost 5 bases and 0 bases, there was a span of 11 bases. The germline CDR1 and CDR2 sequences are SGHAT and FQNNGV. The CDR3, as DNA: TGTGCCAGCAGCCCTTTTAGGGGTAGCAATCAGCCCCAGCATTTT. Translation gives CASSPFRGSNQPQHF. Drawing the rest from reference TRBV11-2 and TRBJ1-5, the complete variable domain is EAGVAQSPRYKIIEKRQSVAFWCNPISGHATLYWYQQILGQGPKLLIQFQNNGVVDDSQLPKDRFSAERLKGVDSTLKIQPAKLEDSAVYLCASSPFRGSNQPQHFGDGTRLSIL.

This chain links TRBV11-2 with TRBJ2-5; possibly TRBD1 for D (6 bases). Trimming removed 1 base at V and 4 bases at J, with 13 bases between. The CDR3 loop spans 15 amino acids. The germline CDR1 and CDR2 sequences are SGHAT and FQNNGV. The CDR3, as DNA: TGTGCCAGCAGCTTAGGCACAGGGTCTCGAGAGACCCAGTACTTC. It yields the protein CASSLGTGSRETQYF.

The V and J genes are TRBV4-3 and TRBJ2-5; 9 bases map to TRBD1. The CDR3 sequence is 19 residues long. Germline values: CDR1 LGHNA, CDR2 YSLEER. The ends lost 0 bases at V and 2 bases at J; junction bases unmatched: 13. Here the CDR3 reads CASSQDRGDRDRVQETQYF. The CDR3 DNA sequence: TGCGCCAGCAGCCAAGATAGGGGCGACCGGGACAGGGTACAAGAGACCCAGTACTTC.

The chain couples TRBV9 to TRBJ2-6; D unclear. The V end lost 3 bases, the J end lost 0 bases, and 4 bases lay between the germline ends. In germline, CDR1 is SGDLS, CDR2 YYNGEE. The CDR3 has 14 amino acids. CDR3 protein: CASSGLSGANVLTF. CDR3 nucleotides: TGTGCCAGCAGCGGACTCTCTGGGGCCAACGTCCTGACTTTC. Filled out from reference TRBV9 and TRBJ2-6, the complete variable domain reads DSGVTQTPKHLITATGQRVTLRCSPRSGDLSVYWYQQSLDQGLQFLIQYYNGEERAKGNILERFSAQQFPDLHSELNLSSLELGDSALYFCASSGLSGANVLTFGAGSRLTVL.

The chain links TRBV2 to TRBJ1-1; 8 nucleotides line up with TRBD1. Trimming removed 6 bases from V and 3 bases from J; junction bases left unmatched: 6. This CDR3 spans 14 amino acids. CDR1 is SNHLY, CDR2 FYNNEI, per germline. The CDR3 DNA reads as TGTGCCAGCAGCGCACAGGGGGGGGACACTGAAGCTTTCTTT. It translates to CASSAQGGDTEAFF.

This clone was found once. This rearrangement joins TRBV3-1 (or the pseudogene TRBV3-2) to TRBJ1-4; TRBD1 agrees at 9 bases. Germline V CDR1 and CDR2: LGHDT, YNNKEL (reference sequence). J lost 8 bases, V lost 6 bases, and 7 bases had no gene match. The CDR3 sequence is 14 residues long. DNA of the CDR3: TGTGCCAGCAGTATACAGGGGGCTCGGGAAAAACTGTTTTTT. This encodes CASSIQGAREKLFF.

This chain connects TRBV7-3 to TRBJ2-3; maybe TRBD2 (6 bases). This CDR3 is 14 amino acids long. CDR1 is SGHTA and CDR2 is FQGTGA in the germline V gene. The V end lost 4 bases, the J end lost 4 bases, and 12 bases lay between the germline ends. Here the CDR3 reads CASSYTGGADTQYF. In DNA, the CDR3 is TGTGCCAGCAGCTATACAGGAGGGGCAGATACGCAGTATTTT.

The V and J genes are TRBV6-1 and TRBJ1-5; D not resolved. The CDR3 covers 14 residues. Trimming shortened V by 3 bases and J by 6 bases, and 12 bases separated the two germline ends. Germline values: CDR1 MNHNS, CDR2 SASEGT. The CDR3 DNA reads as TGTGCCAGCAGTGACCGACATTCCGGTCAGCCCCAGCATTTT. It yields the protein CASSDRHSGQPQHF.

This clone came up a few times. The chain couples TRBV10-3 to TRBJ1-5; a possible D gene is TRBD1 (5 bases). CDR3 size: 12 residues. CDR1 ENHRY and CDR2 SYGVKD come from the germline V gene. With 10 bases removed from V and 4 bases from J, the gap between germline ends came to 11 bases. The CDR3 coding sequence is TGTGCCACCCAGGGTCGTAATCAGCCCCAGCATTTT. It encodes CATQGRNQPQHF.